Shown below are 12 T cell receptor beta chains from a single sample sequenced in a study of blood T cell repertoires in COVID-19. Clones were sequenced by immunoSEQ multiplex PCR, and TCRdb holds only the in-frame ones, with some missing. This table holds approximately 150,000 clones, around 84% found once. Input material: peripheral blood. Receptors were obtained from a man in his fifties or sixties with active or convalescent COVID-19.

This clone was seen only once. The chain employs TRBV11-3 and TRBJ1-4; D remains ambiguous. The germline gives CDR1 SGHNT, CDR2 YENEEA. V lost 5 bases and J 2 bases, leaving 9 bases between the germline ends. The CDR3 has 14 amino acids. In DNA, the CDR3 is TGTGCCAGCAGCCGGTCGTTCACTAATGAAAAACTGTTTTTT. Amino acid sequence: CASSRSFTNEKLFF.

CDR3 loop: CASSLAGLAGELFF. CDR3 DNA sequence: TGTGCCAGCAGCTTGGCCGGACTCGCCGGGGAGCTGTTTTTT. The chain combines TRBV5-4 with TRBJ2-2; tentative D call: TRBD2 (5 bases). This CDR3 region has 14 residues. The germline gives CDR1 SGHNT, CDR2 YYREEE (reference sequence). Trimming shortened V by 0 bases and J by 6 bases, and 9 bases separated the two germline ends.

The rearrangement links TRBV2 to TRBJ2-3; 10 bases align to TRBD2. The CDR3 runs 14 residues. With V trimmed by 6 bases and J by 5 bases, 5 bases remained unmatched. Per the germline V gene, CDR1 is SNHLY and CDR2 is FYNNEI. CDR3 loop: CASRLAGKVDTQYF. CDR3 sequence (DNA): TGTGCCAGCAGACTAGCGGGGAAGGTAGATACGCAGTATTTT.

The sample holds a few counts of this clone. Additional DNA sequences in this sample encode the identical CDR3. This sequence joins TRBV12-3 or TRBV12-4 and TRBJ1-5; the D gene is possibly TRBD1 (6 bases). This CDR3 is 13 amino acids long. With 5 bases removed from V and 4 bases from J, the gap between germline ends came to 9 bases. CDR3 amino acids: CASSPQGNQPQHF. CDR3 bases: TGTGCCAGCAGTCCACAGGGAAATCAGCCCCAGCATTTT.

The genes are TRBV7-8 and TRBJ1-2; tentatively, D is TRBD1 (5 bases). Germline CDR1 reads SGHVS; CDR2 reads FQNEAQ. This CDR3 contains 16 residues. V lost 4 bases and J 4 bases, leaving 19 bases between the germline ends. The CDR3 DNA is TGTGCCAGCAGCTCACCCTTCCGGGGGAATTTCTATGGCTACACCTTC. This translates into CASSSPFRGNFYGYTF.

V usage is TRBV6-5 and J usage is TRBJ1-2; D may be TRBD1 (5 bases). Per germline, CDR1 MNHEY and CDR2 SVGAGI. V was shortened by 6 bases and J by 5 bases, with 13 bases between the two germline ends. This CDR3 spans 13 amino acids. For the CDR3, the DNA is TGTGCCAGCAGGGGGCGCTTCTTTTATGGCTACACCTTC. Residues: CASRGRFFYGYTF.

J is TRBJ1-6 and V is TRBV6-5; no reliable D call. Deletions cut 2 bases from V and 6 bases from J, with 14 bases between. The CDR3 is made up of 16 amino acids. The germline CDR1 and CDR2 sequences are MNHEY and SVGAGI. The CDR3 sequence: CASSYGKRAGNSPLHF. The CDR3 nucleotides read TGTGCCAGCAGTTACGGAAAGCGGGCGGGTAATTCACCCCTCCACTTT.

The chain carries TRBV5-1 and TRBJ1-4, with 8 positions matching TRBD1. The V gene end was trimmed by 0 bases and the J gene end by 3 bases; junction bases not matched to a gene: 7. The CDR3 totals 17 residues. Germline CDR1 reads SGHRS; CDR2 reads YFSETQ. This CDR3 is CASSLGAGGASNEKLFF. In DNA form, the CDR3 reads TGCGCCAGCAGCTTGGGGGCAGGGGGCGCCTCTAATGAAAAACTGTTTTTT.

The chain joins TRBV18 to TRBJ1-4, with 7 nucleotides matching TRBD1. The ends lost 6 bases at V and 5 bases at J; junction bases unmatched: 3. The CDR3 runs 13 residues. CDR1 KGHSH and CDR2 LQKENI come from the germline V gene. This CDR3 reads CASSGGQNEKLFF. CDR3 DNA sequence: TGTGCCAGCTCGGGGGGACAGAATGAAAAACTGTTTTTT. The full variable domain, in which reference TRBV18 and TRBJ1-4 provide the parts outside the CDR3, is NAGVMQNPRHLVRRRGQEARLRCSPMKGHSHVYWYRQLPEEGLKFMVYLQKENIIDESGMPKERFSAEFPKEGPSILRIQQVVRGDSAAYFCASSGGQNEKLFFGSGTQLSVL.

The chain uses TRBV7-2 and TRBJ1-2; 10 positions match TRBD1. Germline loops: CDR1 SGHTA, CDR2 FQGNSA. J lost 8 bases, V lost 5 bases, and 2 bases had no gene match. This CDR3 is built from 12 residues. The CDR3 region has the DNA TGTGCCAGCAGCCAGACAGGGGGCGGCTACACCTTC. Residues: CASSQTGGGYTF.

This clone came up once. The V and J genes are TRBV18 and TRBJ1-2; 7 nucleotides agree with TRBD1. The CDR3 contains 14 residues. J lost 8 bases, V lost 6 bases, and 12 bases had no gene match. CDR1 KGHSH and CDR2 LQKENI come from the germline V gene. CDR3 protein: CASSPDRLQGGYTF. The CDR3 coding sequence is TGTGCCAGCTCCCCCGACAGGCTACAGGGGGGCTACACCTTC.

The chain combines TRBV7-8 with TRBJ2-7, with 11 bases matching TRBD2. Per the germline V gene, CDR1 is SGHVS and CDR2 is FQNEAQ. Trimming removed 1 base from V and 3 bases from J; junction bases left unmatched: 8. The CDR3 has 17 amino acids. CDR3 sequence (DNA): TGTGCCAGCAGCTTAGGCCTAGCGGGGGGCCAAGACTACGAGCAGTACTTC. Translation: CASSLGLAGGQDYEQYF.